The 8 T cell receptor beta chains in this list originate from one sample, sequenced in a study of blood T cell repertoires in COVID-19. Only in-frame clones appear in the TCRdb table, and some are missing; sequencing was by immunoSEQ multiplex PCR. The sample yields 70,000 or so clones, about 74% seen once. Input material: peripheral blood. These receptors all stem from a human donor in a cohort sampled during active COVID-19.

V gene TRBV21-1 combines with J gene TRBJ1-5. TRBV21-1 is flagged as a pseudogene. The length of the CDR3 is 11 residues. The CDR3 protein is CASILNQPQHF. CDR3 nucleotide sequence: TGTGCCAGCATCCTAAATCAGCCCCAGCATTTT.

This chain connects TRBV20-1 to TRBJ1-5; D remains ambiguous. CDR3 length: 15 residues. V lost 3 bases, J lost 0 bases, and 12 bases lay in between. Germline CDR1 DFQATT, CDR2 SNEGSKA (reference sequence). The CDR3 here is CSASPRQFSNQPQHF. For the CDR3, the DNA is TGCAGTGCTAGTCCCAGGCAGTTTAGCAATCAGCCCCAGCATTTT.

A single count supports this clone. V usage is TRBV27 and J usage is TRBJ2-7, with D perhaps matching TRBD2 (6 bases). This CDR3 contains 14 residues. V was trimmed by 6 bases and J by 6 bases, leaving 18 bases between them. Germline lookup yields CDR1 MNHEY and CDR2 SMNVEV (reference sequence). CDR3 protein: CASRSREFGLEQYF. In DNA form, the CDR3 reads TGTGCCAGCAGGAGCCGGGAGTTTGGTCTCGAGCAGTACTTC.

The CDR3 loop is CASLLGQGLAGELFF. As DNA, the CDR3 is TGTGCCAGTCTCCTAGGACAGGGTTTAGCCGGGGAGCTGTTTTTT. The chain carries TRBV19 and TRBJ2-2; TRBD1 matches 8 bases. CDR3 length: 15 residues. After removal of 8 bases from V and 6 bases from J, the junction contained 11 bases not matched to a gene. Per the germline V gene, CDR1 is LNHDA and CDR2 is SQIVND (reference sequence).

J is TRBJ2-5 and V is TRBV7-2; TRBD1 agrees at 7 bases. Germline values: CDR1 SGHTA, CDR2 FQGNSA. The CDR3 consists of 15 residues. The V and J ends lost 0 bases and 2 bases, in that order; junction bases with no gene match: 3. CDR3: CASSLARGSQETQYF. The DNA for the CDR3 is TGTGCCAGCAGCTTAGCCAGGGGGTCTCAAGAGACCCAGTACTTC. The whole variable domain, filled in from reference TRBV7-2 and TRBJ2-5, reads GAGVSQSPSNKVTEKGKDVELRCDPISGHTALYWYRQSLGQGLEFLIYFQGNSAPDKSGLPSDRFSAERTGGSVSTLTIQRTQQEDSAVYLCASSLARGSQETQYFGPGTRLLVL.

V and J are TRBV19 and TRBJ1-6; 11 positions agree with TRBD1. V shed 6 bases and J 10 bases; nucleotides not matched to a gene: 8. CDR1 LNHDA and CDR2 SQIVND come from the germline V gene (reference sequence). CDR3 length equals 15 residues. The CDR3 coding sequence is TGTGCCAGTAGAAACCCCGGACAGGGGGCATCACCCCTCCACTTT. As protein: CASRNPGQGASPLHF.

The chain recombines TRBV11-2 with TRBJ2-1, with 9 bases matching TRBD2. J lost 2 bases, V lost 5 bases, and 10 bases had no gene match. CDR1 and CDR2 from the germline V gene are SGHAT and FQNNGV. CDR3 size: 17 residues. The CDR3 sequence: CASSPGAGGRTYNEQFF. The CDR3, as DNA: TGTGCCAGCAGCCCAGGAGCGGGGGGTAGGACCTACAATGAGCAGTTCTTC.

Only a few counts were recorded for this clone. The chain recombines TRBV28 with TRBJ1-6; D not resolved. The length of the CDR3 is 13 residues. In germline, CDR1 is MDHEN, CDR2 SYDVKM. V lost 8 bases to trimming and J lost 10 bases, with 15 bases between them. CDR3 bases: TGTGCCAGCGGGTCAGCCTTGGAGTCACCCCTCCACTTT. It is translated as CASGSALESPLHF. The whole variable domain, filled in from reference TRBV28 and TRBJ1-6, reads DVKVTQSSRYLVKRTGEKVFLECVQDMDHENMFWYRQDPGLGLRLIYFSYDVKMKEKGDIPEGYSVSREKKERFSLILESASTNQTSMYLCASGSALESPLHFGNGTRLTVT.